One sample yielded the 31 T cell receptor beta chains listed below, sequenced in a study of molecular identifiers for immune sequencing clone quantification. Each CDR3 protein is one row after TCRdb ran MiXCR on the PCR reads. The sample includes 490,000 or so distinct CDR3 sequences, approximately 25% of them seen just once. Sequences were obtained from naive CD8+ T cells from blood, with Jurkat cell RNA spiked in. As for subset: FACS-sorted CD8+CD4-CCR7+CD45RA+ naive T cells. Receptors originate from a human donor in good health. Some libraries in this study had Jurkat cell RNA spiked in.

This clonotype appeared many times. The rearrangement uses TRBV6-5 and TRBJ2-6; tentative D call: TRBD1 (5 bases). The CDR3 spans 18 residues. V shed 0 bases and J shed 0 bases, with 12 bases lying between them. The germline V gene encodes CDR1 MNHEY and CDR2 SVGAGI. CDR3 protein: CASSYSTTAYSGANVLTF. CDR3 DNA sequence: TGTGCCAGCAGTTACTCGACGACAGCATACTCTGGGGCCAACGTCCTGACTTTC.

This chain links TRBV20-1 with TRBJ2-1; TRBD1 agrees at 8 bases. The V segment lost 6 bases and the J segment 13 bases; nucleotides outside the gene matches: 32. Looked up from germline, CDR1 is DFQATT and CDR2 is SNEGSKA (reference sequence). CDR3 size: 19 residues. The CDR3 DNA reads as TGCAGTGCCCCCGGCCCCTGGAGAGATAGGACAGGGCCCCCCACCTTACAGTTCTTC. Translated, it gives CSAPGPWRDRTGPPTLQFF.

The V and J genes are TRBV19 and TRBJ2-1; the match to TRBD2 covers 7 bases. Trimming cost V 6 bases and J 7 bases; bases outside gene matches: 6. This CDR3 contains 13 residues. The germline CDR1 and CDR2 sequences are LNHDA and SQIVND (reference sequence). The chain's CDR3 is CASSPGGENEQFF. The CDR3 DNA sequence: TGTGCCAGTAGCCCGGGGGGAGAGAATGAGCAGTTCTTC.

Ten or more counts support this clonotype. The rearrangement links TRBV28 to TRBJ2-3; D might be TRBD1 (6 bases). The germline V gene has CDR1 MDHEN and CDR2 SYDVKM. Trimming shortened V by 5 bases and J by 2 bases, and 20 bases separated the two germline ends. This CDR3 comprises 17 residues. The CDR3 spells CASSLFESGQFTDTQYF. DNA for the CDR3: TGTGCCAGCAGTCTCTTCGAGTCCGGACAGTTCACAGATACGCAGTATTTT. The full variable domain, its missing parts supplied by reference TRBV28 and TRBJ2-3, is DVKVTQSSRYLVKRTGEKVFLECVQDMDHENMFWYRQDPGLGLRLIYFSYDVKMKEKGDIPEGYSVSREKKERFSLILESASTNQTSMYLCASSLFESGQFTDTQYFGPGTRLTVL.

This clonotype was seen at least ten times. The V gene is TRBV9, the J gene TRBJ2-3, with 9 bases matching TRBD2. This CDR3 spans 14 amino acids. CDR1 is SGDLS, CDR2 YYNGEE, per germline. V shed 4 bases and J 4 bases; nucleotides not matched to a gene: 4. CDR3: CASSSGGPADTQYF. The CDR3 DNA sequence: TGTGCCAGCAGCAGCGGGGGGCCCGCAGATACGCAGTATTTT.

CDR3 DNA sequence: TGTGCCACCAGCAGAGACTTACTAGCGGGAGAACCAGATACGCAGTATTTT. Translating it yields CATSRDLLAGEPDTQYF. The chain employs TRBV15 and TRBJ2-3, with TRBD2 matching 11 bases. Germline assignment: CDR1 LNHNV and CDR2 YYDKDF (reference sequence). V lost 0 bases to trimming and J lost 4 bases; unmatched junction nucleotides: 6. The CDR3 extends over 17 amino acids.

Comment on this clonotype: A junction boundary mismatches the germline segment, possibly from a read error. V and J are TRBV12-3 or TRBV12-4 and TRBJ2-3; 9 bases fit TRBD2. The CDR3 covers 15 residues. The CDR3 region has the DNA TGTGCCAGCAGGGCTTTTGCGGGGGGGCAAGATACGCTGTATTTT. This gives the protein CASRAFAGGQDTLYF.

The CDR3 is CASSLNRGRSNEKLFF. The CDR3 nucleotides read TGTGCCAGCAGCCTAAACAGGGGGCGGAGTAATGAAAAACTGTTTTTT. The rearrangement joins TRBV28 to TRBJ1-4, with 9 bases fitting TRBD1. Germline CDR1 is MDHEN and CDR2 is SYDVKM. The CDR3 extends over 16 amino acids. J lost 4 bases, V lost 6 bases, and 9 bases had no gene match.

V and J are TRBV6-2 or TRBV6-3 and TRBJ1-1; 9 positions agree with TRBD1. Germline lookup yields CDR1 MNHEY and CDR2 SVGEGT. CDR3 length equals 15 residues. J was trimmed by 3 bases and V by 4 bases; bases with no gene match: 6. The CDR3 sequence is CASSSTGGHYTEAFF. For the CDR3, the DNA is TGTGCCAGCAGTTCGACAGGGGGTCACTACACTGAAGCTTTCTTT.

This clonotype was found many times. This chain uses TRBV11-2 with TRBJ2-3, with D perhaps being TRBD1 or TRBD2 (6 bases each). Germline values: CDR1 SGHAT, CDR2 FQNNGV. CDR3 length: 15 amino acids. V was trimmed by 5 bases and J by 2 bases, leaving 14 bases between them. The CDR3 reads CASSPGGRTTDTQYF. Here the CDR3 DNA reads TGTGCCAGCAGCCCCGGGGGCAGGACCACAGATACGCAGTATTTT.

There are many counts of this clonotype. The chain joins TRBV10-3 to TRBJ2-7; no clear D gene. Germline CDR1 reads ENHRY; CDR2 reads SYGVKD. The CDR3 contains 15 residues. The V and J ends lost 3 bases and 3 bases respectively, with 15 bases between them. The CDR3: CAISDRSGWNYEQYF. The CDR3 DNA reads TGTGCCATCAGTGATAGGTCCGGGTGGAACTACGAGCAGTACTTC.

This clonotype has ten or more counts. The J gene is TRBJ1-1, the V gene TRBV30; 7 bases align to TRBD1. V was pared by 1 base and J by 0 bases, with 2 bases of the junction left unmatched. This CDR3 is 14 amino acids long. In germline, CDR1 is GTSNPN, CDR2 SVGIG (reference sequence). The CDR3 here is CAWSEGQLNTEAFF. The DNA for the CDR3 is TGTGCCTGGAGTGAGGGACAGCTGAACACTGAAGCTTTCTTT. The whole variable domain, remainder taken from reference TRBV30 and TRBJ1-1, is SQTIHQWPATLVQPVGSPLSLECTVEGTSNPNLYWYRQAAGRGLQLLFYSVGIGQISSEVPQNLSASRPQDRQFILSSKKLLLSDSGFYLCAWSEGQLNTEAFFGQGTRLTVV.

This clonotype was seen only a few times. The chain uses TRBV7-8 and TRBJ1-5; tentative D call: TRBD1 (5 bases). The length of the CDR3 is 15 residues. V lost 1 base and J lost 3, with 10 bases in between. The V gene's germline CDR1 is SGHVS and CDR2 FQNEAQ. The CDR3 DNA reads TGTGCCAGCAGCTTAGGGGGGGTTCCCAATCAGCCCCAGCATTTT. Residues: CASSLGGVPNQPQHF.

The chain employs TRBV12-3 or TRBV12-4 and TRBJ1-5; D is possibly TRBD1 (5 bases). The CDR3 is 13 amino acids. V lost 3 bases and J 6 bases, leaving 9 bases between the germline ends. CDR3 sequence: CASSLTGRQPQHF. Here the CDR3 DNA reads TGTGCCAGCAGTTTGACGGGGCGTCAGCCCCAGCATTTT.

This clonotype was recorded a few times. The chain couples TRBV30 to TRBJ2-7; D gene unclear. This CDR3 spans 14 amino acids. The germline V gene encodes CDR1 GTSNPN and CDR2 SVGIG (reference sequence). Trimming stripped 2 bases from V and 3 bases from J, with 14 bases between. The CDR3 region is CAWSIPGVYYEQYF. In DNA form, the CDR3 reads TGTGCCTGGAGTATCCCGGGTGTCTACTACGAGCAGTACTTC.

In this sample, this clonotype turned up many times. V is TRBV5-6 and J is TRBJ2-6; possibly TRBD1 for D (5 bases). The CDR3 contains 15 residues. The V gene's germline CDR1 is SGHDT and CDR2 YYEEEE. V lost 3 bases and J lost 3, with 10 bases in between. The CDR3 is CASSYRGVGANVLTF. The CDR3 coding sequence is TGTGCCAGCAGCTATAGGGGCGTTGGGGCCAACGTCCTGACTTTC.

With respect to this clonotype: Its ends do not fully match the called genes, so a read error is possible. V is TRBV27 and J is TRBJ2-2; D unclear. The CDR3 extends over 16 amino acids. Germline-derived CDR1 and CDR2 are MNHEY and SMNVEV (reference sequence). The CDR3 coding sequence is TGTGCCTGCAGCTCTACAACCGGGCCTGGCACCGGGGAGCTGTTTTTT. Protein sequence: CACSSTTGPGTGELFF.

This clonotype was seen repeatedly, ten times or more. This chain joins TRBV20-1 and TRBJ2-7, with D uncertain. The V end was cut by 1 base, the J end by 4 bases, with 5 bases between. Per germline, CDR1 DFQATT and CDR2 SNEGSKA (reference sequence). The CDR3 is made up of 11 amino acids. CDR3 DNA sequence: TGCAGTGCTAGAGTAGATTACGAGCAGTACTTC. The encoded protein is CSARVDYEQYF.

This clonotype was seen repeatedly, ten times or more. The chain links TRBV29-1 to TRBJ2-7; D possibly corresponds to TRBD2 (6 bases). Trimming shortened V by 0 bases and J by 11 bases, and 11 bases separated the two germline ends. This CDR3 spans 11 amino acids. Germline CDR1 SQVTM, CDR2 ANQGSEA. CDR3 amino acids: CSVEDWGEKYF. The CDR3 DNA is TGCAGCGTTGAAGATTGGGGGGAAAAGTACTTC.

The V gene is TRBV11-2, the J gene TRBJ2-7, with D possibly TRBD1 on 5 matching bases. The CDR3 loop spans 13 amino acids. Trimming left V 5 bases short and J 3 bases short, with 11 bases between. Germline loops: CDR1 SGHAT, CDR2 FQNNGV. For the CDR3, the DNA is TGTGCCAGCAGCATCAATCAGGGCTACGAGCAGTACTTC. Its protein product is CASSINQGYEQYF.

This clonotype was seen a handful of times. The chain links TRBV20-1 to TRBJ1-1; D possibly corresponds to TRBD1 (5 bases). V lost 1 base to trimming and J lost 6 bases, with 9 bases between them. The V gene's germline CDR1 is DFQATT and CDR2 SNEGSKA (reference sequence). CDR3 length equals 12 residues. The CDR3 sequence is CSARGRVPEAFF. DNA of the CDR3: TGCAGTGCTAGAGGCAGGGTGCCTGAAGCTTTCTTT.

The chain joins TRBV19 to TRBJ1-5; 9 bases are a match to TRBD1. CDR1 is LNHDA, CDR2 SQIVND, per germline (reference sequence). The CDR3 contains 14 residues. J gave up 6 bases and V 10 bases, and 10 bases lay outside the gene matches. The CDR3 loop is CATETTGGPQPQHF. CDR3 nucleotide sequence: TGTGCCACCGAGACCACAGGGGGCCCTCAGCCCCAGCATTTT.

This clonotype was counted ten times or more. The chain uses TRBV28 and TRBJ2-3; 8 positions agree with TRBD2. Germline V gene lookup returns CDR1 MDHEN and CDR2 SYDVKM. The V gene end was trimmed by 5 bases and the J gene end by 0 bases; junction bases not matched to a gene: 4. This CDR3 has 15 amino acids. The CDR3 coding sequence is TGTGCCAGCAGTAAGATAGCGGGAAGCACAGATACGCAGTATTTT. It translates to CASSKIAGSTDTQYF.

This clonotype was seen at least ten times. In DNA form, the CDR3 reads TGCGCCAGCAGCTTGGGTTCAGCTAATGAAAAACTGTTTTTT. Translated: CASSLGSANEKLFF. J is TRBJ1-4 and V is TRBV5-1; unclear D gene. V gave up 0 bases and J gave up 3 bases, with 6 bases separating them. CDR1 and CDR2 from the germline V gene are SGHRS and YFSETQ. The CDR3 is made up of 14 amino acids.

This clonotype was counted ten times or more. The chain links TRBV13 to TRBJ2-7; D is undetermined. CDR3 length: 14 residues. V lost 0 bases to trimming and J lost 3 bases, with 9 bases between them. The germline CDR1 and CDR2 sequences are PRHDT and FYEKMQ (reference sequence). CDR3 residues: CASSLGLRNYEQYF. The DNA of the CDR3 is TGTGCCAGCAGCTTAGGCCTGAGAAACTACGAGCAGTACTTC.

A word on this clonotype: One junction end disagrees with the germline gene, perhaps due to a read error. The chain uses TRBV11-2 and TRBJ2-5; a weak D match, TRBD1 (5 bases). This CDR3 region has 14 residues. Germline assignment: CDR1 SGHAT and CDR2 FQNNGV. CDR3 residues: CASSSTRVQKTQYF. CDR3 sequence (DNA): TGTGCCAGCAGCTCTACCAGGGTCCAAAAGACCCAGTACTTC.

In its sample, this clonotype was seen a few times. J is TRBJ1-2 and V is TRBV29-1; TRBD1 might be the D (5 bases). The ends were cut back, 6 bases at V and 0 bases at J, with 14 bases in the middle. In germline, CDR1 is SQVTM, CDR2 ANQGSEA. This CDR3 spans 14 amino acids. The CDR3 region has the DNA TGCAGCGTCACCGGGACTGAGGCTAACTATGGCTACACCTTC. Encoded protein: CSVTGTEANYGYTF.

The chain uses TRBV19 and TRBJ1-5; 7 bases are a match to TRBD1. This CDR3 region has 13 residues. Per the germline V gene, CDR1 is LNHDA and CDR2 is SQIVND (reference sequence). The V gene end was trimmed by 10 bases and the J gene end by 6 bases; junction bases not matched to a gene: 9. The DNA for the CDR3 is TGTGCCACCGGGACAGTTCTTAGTCAGCCCCAGCATTTT. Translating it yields CATGTVLSQPQHF.

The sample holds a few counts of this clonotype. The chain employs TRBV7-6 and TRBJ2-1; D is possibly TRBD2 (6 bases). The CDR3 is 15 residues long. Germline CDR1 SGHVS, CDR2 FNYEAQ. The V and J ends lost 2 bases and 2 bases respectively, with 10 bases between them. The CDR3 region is CASSLMRDPYNEQFF. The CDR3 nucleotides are TGTGCCAGCAGCTTAATGCGGGACCCCTACAATGAGCAGTTCTTC.

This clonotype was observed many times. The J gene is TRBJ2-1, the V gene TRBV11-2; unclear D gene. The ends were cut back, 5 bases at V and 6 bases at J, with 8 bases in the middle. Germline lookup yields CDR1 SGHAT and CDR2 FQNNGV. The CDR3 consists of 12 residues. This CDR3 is CASSRLVNEQFF. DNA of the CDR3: TGTGCCAGCAGCCGACTGGTCAATGAGCAGTTCTTC.

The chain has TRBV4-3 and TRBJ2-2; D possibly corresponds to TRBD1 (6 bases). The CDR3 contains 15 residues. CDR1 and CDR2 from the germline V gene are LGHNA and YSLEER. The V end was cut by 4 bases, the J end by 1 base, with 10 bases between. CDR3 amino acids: CASSPGHLNTGELFF. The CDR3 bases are TGCGCCAGCAGCCCGGGACATTTGAACACCGGGGAGCTGTTTTTT.